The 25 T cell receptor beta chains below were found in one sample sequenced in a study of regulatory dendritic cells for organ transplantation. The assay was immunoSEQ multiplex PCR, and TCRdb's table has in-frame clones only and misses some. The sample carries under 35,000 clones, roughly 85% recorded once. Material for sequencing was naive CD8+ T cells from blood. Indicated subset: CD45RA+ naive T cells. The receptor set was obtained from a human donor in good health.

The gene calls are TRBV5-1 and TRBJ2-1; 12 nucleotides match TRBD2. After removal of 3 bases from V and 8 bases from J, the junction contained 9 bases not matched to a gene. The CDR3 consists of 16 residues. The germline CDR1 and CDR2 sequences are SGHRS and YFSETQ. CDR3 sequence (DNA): TGCGCCAGCAGCTGGGGGACTAGCGGGCCCGGGGATGAGCAGTTCTTC. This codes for CASSWGTSGPGDEQFF.

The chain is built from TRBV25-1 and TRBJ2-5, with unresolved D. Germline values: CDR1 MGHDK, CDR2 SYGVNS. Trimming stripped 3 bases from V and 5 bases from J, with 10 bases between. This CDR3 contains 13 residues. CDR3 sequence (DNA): TGTGCCAGCAGTGAGTCGAAACGGGAGACCCAGTACTTC. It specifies CASSESKRETQYF.

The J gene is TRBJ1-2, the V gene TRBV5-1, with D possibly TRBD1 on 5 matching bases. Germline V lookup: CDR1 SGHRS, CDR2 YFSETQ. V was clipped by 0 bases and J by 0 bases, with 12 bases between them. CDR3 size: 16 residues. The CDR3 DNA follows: TGCGCCAGCAGCTTGGCCACTCTACAGGCTAACTATGGCTACACCTTC. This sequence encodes CASSLATLQANYGYTF.

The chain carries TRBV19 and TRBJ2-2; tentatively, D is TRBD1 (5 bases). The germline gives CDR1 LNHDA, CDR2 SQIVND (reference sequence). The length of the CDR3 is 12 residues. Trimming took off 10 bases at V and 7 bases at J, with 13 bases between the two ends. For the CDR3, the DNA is TGTGCCACCAGGAAGGGGAACGGGGAGCTGTTTTTT. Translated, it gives CATRKGNGELFF.

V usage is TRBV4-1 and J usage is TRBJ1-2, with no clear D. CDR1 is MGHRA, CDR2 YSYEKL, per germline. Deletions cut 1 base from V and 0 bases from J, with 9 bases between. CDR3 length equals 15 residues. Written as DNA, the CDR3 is TGCGCCAGCAGCCAAGCAGCGAACGCTAACTATGGCTACACCTTC. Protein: CASSQAANANYGYTF.

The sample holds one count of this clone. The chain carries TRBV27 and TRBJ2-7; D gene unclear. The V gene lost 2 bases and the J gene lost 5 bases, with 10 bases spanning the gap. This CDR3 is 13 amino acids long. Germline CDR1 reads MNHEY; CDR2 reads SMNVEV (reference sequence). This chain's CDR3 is CASSLTLPHEQYF. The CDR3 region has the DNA TGTGCCAGCAGTTTAACTCTCCCCCACGAGCAGTACTTC.

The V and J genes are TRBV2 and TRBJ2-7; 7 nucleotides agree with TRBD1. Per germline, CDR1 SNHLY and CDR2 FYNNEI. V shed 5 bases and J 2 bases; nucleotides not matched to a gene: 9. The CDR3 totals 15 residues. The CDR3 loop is CASSTGARFTYEQYF. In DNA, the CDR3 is TGTGCCAGCAGTACAGGGGCAAGGTTTACCTACGAGCAGTACTTC.

In DNA, the CDR3 is TGCGCCAGCAGCCAGGCAGAGACAGTAGGAGCGGGCGAGCAGTACTTC. Amino acids: CASSQAETVGAGEQYF. The chain is built from TRBV4-1 and TRBJ2-7, with D possibly being TRBD2 (6 bases). Trimming pared 3 bases from V and 6 bases from J, leaving 21 bases between. Germline assignment: CDR1 MGHRA and CDR2 YSYEKL. The CDR3 loop spans 16 amino acids.

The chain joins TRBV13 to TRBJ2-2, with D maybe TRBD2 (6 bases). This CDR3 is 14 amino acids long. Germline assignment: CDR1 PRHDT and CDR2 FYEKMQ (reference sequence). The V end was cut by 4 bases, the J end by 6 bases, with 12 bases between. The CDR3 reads CASSYLTRSGELFF. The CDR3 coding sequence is TGTGCCAGCAGCTACCTGACTAGGTCCGGGGAGCTGTTTTTT.

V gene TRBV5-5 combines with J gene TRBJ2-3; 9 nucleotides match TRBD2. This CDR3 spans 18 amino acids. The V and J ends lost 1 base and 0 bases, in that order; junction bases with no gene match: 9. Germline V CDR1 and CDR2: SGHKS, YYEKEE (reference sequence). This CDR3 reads CASSLSLAGITSTDTQYF. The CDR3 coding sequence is TGTGCCAGCAGCTTGTCTCTAGCGGGGATTACTAGCACAGATACGCAGTATTTT. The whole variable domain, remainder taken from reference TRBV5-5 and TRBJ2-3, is DAGVTQSPTHLIKTRGQQVTLRCSPISGHKSVSWYQQVLGQGPQFIFQYYEKEERGRGNFPDRFSARQFPNYSSELNVNALLLGDSALYLCASSLSLAGITSTDTQYFGPGTRLTVL.

CDR3 coding DNA: TGCGCCAGCAGCTTCAGTTGGGCTCCGAGAGAGACCCAGTACTTC. Protein product: CASSFSWAPRETQYF. The chain links TRBV5-1 to TRBJ2-5; the D is unclear. Germline CDR1 reads SGHRS; CDR2 reads YFSETQ. The CDR3 contains 15 residues. Trimming cost V 2 bases and J 4 bases, with 15 bases left between them.

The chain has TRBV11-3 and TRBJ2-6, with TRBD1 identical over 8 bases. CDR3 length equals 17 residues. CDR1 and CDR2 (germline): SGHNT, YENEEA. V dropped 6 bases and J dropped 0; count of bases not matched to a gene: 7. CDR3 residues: CASSSRDRPSGANVLTF. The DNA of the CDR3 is TGTGCCAGCAGTTCCCGGGACAGGCCCTCTGGGGCCAACGTCCTGACTTTC.

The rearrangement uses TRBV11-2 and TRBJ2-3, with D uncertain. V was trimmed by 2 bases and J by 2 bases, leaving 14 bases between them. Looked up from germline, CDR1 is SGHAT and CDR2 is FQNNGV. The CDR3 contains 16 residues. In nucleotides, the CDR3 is TGTGCCAGCAGCTTACGAGCTTCCCTACTCACAGATACGCAGTATTTT. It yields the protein CASSLRASLLTDTQYF.

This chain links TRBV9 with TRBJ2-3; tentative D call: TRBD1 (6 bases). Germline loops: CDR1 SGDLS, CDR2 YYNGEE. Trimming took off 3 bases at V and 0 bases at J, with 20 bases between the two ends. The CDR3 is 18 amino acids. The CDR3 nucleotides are TGTGCCAGCAGCGGGCGGATCACCGGGACACCTAGCACAGATACGCAGTATTTT. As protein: CASSGRITGTPSTDTQYF.

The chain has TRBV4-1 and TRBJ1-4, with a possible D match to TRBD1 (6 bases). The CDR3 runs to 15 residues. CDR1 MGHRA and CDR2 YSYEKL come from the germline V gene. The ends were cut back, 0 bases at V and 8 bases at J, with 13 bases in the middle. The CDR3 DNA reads TGCGCCAGCAGCCAAGAAACGGGGGGGCGGGAAAAACTGTTTTTT. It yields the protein CASSQETGGREKLFF.

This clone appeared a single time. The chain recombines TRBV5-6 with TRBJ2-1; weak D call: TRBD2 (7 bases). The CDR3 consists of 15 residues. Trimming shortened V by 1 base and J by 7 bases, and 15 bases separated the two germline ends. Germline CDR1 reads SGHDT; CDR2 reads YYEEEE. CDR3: CASSLRGGRGNEQFF. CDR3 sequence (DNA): TGTGCCAGCAGCTTGAGGGGGGGGCGAGGAAATGAGCAGTTCTTC.

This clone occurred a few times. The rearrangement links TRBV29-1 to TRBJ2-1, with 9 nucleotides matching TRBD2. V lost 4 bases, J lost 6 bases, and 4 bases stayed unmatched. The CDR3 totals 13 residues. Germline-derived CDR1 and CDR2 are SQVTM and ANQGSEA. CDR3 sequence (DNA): TGCAGCGTTGGCCTAGCGGGGCCCAATGAGCAGTTCTTC. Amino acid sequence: CSVGLAGPNEQFF.

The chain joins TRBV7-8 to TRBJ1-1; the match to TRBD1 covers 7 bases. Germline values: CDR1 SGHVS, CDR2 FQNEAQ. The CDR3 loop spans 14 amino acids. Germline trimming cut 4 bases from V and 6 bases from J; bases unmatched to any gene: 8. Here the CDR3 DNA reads TGTGCCAGCAGCTATGACAGGGTATTATCTGAAGCTTTCTTT. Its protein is CASSYDRVLSEAFF.

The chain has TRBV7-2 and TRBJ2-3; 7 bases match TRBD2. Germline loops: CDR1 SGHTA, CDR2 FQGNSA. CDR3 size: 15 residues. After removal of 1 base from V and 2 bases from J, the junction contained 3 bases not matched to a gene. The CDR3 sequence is CASSLERGVTDTQYF. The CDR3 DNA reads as TGTGCCAGCAGCTTAGAACGGGGGGTCACAGATACGCAGTATTTT.

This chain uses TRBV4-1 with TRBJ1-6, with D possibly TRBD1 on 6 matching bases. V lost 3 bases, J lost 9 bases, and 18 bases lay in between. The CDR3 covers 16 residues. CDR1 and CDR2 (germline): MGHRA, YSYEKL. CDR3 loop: CASSHPPGEVGSPLHF. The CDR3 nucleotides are TGCGCCAGCAGCCACCCCCCAGGGGAAGTGGGTTCACCCCTCCACTTT.

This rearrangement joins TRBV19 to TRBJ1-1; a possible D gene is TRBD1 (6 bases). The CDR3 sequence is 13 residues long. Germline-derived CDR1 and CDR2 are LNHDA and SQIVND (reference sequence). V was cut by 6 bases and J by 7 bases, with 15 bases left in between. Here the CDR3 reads CASSIRGSLEAFF. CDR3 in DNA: TGTGCCAGTAGCATCAGGGGCAGCCTTGAAGCTTTCTTT.

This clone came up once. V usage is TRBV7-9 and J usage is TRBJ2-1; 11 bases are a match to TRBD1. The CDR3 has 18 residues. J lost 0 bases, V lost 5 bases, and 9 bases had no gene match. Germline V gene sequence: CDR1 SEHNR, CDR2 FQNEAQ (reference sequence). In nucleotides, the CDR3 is TGTGCCAGCAGCAGGACAGGGGGCCCCTCGAGCTCCTACAATGAGCAGTTCTTC. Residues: CASSRTGGPSSSYNEQFF.

The DNA of the CDR3 is TGTGCCAGCAGCTCAGACCCAGGAGGGAGCACAGATACGCAGTATTTT. Amino acids: CASSSDPGGSTDTQYF. The J gene is TRBJ2-3, the V gene TRBV21-1; TRBD2 reflects the table's D call only, with no check against the DNA. TRBV21-1 is a documented pseudogene. This CDR3 has 16 amino acids.

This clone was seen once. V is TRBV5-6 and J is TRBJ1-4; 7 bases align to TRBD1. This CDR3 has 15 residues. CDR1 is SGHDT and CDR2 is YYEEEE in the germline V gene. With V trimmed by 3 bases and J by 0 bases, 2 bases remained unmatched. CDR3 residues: CASSSDRATNEKLFF. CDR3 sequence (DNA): TGTGCCAGCAGCTCTGACAGGGCAACTAATGAAAAACTGTTTTTT.

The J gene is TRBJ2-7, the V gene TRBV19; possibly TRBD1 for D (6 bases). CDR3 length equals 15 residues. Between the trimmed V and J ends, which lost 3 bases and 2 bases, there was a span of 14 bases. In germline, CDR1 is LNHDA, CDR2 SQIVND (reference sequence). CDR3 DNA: TGTGCCAGTAGTATGGGCCAGGGGACGCCCTACGAGCAGTACTTC. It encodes CASSMGQGTPYEQYF.